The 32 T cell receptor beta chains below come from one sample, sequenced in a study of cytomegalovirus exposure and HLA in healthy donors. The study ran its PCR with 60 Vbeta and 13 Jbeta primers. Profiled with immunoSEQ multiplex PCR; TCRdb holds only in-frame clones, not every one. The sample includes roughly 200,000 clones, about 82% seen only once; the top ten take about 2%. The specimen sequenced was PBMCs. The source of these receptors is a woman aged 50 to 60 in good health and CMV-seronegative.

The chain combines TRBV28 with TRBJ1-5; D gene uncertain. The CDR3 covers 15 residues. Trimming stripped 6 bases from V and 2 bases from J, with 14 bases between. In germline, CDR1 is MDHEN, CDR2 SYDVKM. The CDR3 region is CASSPSGSGNQPQHF. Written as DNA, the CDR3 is TGTGCCAGCAGCCCCTCGGGATCAGGCAATCAGCCCCAGCATTTT.

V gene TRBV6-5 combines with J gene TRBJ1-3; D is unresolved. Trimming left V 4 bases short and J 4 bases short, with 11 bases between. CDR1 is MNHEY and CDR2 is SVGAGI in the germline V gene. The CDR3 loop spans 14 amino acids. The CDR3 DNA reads TGTGCCAGCAGTTTCACTCAAAAAGGAAACACCATATATTTT. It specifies CASSFTQKGNTIYF.

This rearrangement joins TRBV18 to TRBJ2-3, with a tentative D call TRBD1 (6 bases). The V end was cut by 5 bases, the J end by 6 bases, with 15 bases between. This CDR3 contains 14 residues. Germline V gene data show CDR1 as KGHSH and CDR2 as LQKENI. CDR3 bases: TGTGCCAGCTCAGAAGGACAGCCGCCGGATACGCAGTATTTT. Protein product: CASSEGQPPDTQYF.

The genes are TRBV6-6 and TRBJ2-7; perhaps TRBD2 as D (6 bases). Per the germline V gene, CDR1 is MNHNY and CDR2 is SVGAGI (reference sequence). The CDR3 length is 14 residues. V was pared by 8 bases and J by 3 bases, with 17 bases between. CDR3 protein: CASDSGVGSYEQYF. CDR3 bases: TGTGCCAGCGACTCGGGGGTTGGGAGCTACGAGCAGTACTTC.

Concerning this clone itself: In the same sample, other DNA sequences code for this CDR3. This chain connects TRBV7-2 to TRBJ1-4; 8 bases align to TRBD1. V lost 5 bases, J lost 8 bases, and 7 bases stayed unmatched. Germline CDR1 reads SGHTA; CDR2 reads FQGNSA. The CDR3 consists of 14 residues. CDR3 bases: TGTGCCAGCAGCAACGACAGGGGTGGAGAAAAACTGTTTTTT. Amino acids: CASSNDRGGEKLFF.

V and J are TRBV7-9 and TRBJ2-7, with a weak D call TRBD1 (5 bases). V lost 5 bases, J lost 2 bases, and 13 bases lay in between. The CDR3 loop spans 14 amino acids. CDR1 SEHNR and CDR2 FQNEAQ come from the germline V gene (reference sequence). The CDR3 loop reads CASSLTVTAYEQYF. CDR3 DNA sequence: TGTGCCAGCAGCCTGACAGTGACCGCCTACGAGCAGTACTTC. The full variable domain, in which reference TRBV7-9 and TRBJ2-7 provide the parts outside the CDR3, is DTGVSQNPRHKITKRGQNVTFRCDPISEHNRLYWYRQTLGQGPEFLTYFQNEAQLEKSRLLSDRFSAERPKGSFSTLEIQRTEQGDSAMYLCASSLTVTAYEQYFGPGTRLTVT.

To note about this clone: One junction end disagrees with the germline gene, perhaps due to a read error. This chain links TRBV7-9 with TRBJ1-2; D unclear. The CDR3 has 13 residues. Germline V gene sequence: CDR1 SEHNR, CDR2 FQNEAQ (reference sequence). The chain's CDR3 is CSSSLYPMRGYTF. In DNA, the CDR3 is TGTTCCAGCAGCTTATACCCCATGCGGGGCTACACCTTC.

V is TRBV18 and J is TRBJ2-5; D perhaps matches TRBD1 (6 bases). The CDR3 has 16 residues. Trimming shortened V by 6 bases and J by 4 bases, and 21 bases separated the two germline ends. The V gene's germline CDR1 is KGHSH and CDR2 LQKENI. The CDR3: CASSVRRSLGGETQYF. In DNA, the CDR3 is TGTGCCAGCTCCGTGAGGAGGAGCCTAGGGGGAGAGACCCAGTACTTC.

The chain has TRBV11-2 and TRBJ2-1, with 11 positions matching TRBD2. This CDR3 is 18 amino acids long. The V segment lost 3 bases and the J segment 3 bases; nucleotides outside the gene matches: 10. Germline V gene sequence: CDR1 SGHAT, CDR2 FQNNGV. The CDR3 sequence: CASSFSPLLAGGYNEQFF. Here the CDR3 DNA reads TGTGCCAGCAGCTTTTCACCCCTCCTAGCGGGAGGCTACAATGAGCAGTTCTTC.

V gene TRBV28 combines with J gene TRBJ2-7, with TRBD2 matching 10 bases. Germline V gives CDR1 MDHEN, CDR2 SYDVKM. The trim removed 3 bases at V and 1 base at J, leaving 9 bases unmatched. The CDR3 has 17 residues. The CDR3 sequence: CASSFLLAGAKSYEQYF. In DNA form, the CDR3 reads TGTGCCAGCAGTTTCCTTCTAGCGGGAGCCAAATCCTACGAGCAGTACTTC. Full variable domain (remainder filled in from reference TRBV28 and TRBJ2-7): DVKVTQSSRYLVKRTGEKVFLECVQDMDHENMFWYRQDPGLGLRLIYFSYDVKMKEKGDIPEGYSVSREKKERFSLILESASTNQTSMYLCASSFLLAGAKSYEQYFGPGTRLTVT.

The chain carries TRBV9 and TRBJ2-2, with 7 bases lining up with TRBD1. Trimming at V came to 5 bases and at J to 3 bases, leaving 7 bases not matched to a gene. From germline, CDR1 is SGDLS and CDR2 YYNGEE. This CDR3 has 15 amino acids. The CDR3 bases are TGTGCCAGCAGAGCCGGGACAGTAGACACCGGGGAGCTGTTTTTT. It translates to CASRAGTVDTGELFF.

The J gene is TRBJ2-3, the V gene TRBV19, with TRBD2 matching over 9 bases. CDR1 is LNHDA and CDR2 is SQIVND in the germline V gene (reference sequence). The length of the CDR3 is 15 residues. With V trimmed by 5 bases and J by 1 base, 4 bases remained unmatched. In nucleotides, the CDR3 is TGTGCCAGTAGTGCCGCTAGCGGGGGCACAGATACGCAGTATTTT. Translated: CASSAASGGTDTQYF.

CDR3 nucleotides: TGTGCCAGCAGCTTTTCTAGCGGGAGTACTTACAATGAGCAGTTCTTC. This sequence encodes CASSFSSGSTYNEQFF. The chain employs TRBV7-3 and TRBJ2-1, with 10 bases matching TRBD2. Germline assignment: CDR1 SGHTA and CDR2 FQGTGA. V was clipped by 3 bases and J by 4 bases; unmatched bases: 6. The CDR3 totals 16 residues.

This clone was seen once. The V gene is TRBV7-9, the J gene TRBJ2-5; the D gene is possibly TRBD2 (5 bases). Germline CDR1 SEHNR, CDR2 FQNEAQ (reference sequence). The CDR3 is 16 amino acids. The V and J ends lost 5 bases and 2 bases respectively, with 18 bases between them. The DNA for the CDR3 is TGTGCCAGCAGCCCACCTGGACTTCGGGTACAAGAGACCCAGTACTTC. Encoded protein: CASSPPGLRVQETQYF. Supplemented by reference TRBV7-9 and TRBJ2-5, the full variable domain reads DTGVSQNPRHKITKRGQNVTFRCDPISEHNRLYWYRQTLGQGPEFLTYFQNEAQLEKSRLLSDRFSAERPKGSFSTLEIQRTEQGDSAMYLCASSPPGLRVQETQYFGPGTRLLVL.

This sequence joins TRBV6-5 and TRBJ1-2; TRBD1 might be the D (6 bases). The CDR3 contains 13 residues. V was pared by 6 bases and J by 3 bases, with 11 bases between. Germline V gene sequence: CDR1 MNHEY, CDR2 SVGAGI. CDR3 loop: CASSLGQYYGYTF. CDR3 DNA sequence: TGTGCCAGCAGCCTAGGACAGTACTATGGCTACACCTTC.

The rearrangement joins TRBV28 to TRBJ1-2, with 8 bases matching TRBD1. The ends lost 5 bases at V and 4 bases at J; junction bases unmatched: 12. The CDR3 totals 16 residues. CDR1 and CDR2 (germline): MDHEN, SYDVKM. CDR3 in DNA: TGTGCCAGCAGTGCCCTCGGGACAGGAAGGCTCTATGGCTACACCTTC. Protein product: CASSALGTGRLYGYTF.

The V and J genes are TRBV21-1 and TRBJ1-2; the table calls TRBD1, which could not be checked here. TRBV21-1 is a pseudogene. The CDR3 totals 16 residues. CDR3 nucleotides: TGTGCCAGCAGCAAGCCAGGGGGACCTCCTAACTATGGCTACACCTTC. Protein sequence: CASSKPGGPPNYGYTF.

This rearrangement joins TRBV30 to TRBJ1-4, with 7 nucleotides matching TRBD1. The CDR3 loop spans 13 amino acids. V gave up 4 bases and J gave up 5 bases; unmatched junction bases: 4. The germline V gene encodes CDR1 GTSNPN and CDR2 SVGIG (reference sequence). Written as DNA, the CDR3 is TGTGCCTGGACTCGACAGGGCAATGAAAAACTGTTTTTT. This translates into CAWTRQGNEKLFF.

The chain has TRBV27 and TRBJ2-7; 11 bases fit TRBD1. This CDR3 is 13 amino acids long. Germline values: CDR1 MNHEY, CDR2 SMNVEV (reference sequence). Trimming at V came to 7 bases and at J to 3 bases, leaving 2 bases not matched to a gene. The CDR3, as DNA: TGTGCCAGCATCGGGACAGGGGGCTACGAGCAGTACTTC. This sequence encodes CASIGTGGYEQYF.

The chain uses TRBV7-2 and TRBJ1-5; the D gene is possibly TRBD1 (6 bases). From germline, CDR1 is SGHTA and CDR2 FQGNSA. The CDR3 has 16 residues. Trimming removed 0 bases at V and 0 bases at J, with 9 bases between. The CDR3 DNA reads TGTGCCAGCAGCTTAGCACGGACAGTTAGCAATCAGCCCCAGCATTTT. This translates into CASSLARTVSNQPQHF.

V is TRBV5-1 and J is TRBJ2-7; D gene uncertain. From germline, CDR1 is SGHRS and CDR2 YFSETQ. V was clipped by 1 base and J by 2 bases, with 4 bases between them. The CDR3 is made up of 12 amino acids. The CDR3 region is CASSLSTYEQYF. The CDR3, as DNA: TGCGCCAGCAGCTTGTCTACCTACGAGCAGTACTTC.

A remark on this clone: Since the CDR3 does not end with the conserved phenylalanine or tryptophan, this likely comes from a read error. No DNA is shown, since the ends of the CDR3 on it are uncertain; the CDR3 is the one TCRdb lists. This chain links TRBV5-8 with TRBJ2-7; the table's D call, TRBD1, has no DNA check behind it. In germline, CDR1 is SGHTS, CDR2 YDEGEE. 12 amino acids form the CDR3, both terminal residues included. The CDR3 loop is CASSLDVRDRET.

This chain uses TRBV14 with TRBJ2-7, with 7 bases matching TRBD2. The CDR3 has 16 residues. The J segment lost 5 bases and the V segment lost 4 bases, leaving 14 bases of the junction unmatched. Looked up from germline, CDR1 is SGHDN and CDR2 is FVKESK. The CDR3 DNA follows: TGTGCCAGCAGCCCCCTCCGAGGCCTAGCGGAGCACGAGCAGTACTTC. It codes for CASSPLRGLAEHEQYF.

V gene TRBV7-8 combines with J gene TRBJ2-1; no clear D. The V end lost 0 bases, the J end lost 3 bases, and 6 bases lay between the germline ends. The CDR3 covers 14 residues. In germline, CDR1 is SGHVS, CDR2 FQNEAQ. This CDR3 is CASSLAIDYNEQFF. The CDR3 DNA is TGTGCCAGCAGCTTAGCGATAGACTACAATGAGCAGTTCTTC.

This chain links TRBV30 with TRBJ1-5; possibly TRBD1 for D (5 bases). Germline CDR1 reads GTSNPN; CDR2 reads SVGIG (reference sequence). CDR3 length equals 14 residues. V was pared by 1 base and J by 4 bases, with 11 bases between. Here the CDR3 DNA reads TGTGCCTGGAGTGAAATGGGGGGGAATCAGCCCCAGCATTTT. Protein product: CAWSEMGGNQPQHF.

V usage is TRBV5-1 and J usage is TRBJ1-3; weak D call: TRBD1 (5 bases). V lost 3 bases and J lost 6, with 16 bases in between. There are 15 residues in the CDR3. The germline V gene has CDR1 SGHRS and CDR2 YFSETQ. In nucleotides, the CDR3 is TGCGCCAGCAGCTCAACGGGGGGAGATGAAAACACCATATATTTT. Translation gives CASSSTGGDENTIYF.

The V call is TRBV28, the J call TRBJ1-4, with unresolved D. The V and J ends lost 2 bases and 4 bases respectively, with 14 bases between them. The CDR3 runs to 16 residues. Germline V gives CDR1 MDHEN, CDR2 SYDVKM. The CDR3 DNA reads TGTGCCAGCAGTTTAAGCGTGAGTTCGGTTAATGAAAAACTGTTTTTT. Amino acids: CASSLSVSSVNEKLFF. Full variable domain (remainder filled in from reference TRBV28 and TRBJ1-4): DVKVTQSSRYLVKRTGEKVFLECVQDMDHENMFWYRQDPGLGLRLIYFSYDVKMKEKGDIPEGYSVSREKKERFSLILESASTNQTSMYLCASSLSVSSVNEKLFFGSGTQLSVL.

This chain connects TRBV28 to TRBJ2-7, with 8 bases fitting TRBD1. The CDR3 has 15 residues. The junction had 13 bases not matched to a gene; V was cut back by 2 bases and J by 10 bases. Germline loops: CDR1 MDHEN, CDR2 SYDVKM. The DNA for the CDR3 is TGTGCCAGCAGTTTAGAACCGGGACAGGTTCTACTCCAGTACTTC. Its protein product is CASSLEPGQVLLQYF.

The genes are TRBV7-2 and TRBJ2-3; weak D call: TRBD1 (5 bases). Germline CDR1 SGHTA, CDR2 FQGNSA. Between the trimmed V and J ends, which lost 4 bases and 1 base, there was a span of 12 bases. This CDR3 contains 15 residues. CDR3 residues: CASSYTGWGTDTQYF. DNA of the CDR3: TGTGCCAGCAGCTACACAGGATGGGGCACAGATACGCAGTATTTT.

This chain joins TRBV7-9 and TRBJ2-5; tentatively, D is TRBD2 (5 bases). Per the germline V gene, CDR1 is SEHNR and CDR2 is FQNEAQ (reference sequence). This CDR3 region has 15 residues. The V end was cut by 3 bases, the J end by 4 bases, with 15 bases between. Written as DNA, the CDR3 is TGTGCCAGCAGCTTCTTGGGAGTGACCGGAGAGACCCAGTACTTC. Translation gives CASSFLGVTGETQYF. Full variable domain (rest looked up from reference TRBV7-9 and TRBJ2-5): DTGVSQNPRHKITKRGQNVTFRCDPISEHNRLYWYRQTLGQGPEFLTYFQNEAQLEKSRLLSDRFSAERPKGSFSTLEIQRTEQGDSAMYLCASSFLGVTGETQYFGPGTRLLVL.

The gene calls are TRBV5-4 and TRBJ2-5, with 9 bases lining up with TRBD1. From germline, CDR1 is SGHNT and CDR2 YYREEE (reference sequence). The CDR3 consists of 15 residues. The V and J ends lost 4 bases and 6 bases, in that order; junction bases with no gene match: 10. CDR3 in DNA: TGTGCCAGCAGCCCGTCCCGGGACAGGGTCCAGACCCAGTACTTC. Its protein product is CASSPSRDRVQTQYF.

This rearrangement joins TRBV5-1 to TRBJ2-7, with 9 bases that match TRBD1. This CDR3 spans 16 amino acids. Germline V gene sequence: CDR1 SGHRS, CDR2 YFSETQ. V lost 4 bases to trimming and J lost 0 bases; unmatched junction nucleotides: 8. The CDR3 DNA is TGCGCCAGCAGCGCTTTTGGACAGGGGCTCTCCTACGAGCAGTACTTC. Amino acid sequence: CASSAFGQGLSYEQYF.